A selection of T cell receptor beta chains follows, all from one sample in a study of cytomegalovirus exposure and HLA in healthy donors. Libraries were prepared by immunoSEQ multiplex PCR; TCRdb keeps only in-frame clonotypes and omits some of them. The table records 150,000 to 200,000 clones, about 80% of them present only once. The sample comprised PBMCs. All receptors come from a woman in her thirties or forties in good health and CMV-seronegative. Both conserved end residues are part of each CDR3. D genes are given only for firm matches. Expanded clones are given a class, and other clones once, few, many or no size at all.

cdr3_nt	cdr3_aa	v_call	j_call	d_call	clone_size
TGCAGCGTACTTTGGGGAGACACTGAAGCTTTCTTT	CSVLWGDTEAFF	TRBV29-1	TRBJ1-1	.	.
TGCGCCAGCAGTGAGGTAAATGAGCAGTTCTTC	CASSEVNEQFF	TRBV10-2	TRBJ2-1	.	.
TGTGCCAGCGGGCCCGGTGCGGGAGGCGAGCAGTACTTC	CASGPGAGGEQYF	TRBV25-1	TRBJ2-7	TRBD2	.
TGTGCCAGCAGTGACCCGGTAGCCAAAAACATTCAGTACTTC	CASSDPVAKNIQYF	TRBV2	TRBJ2-4	.	once
TGTGCCAGCTCACCTATGCAGGGGGCGCTGGGAAACACCATATATTTT	CASSPMQGALGNTIYF	TRBV18	TRBJ1-3	TRBD1	.
TGTGCCAGCAGCATCCTCGGACAGGGGTCATTTGAAGCTTTCTTT	CASSILGQGSFEAFF	TRBV11-2	TRBJ1-1	TRBD1	.
TGTGCCAGCAGTCAGGGACCAGGACAGATCTTC	CASSQGPGQIF	TRBV6-5	TRBJ2-1	.	.
TGCGCCAGCAGCCATATCGGCGGGAAGGGCGGATCACCCCTCCACTTT	CASSHIGGKGGSPLHF	TRBV4-1	TRBJ1-6	.	.
TGTGCCAGCAGCTTAGACACATATGGCTACACCTTC	CASSLDTYGYTF	TRBV11-2	TRBJ1-2	.	.
TGTGCCAGCAGCTCGGGACTAGCGTGGTACGAGCAGTACTTC	CASSSGLAWYEQYF	TRBV5-6	TRBJ2-7	TRBD2	.
TGTGCCAGCAGCTCGAACAGGGAAGGAGAAGAGACCCAGTACTTC	CASSSNREGEETQYF	TRBV7-8	TRBJ2-5	.	once
TGTGCCAGCAGTTTAAACGGACTCGGTAGGAACAACTATGGCTACACCTTC	CASSLNGLGRNNYGYTF	TRBV27	TRBJ1-2	.	.
TGTGCCAGCACTCCTAGCGGGAACACCGGGGAGCTGTTTTTT	CASTPSGNTGELFF	TRBV6-5	TRBJ2-2	TRBD2	.
TGTGCCAGCTCACCTCTTCAGACTAGCAATGAGCAGTTCTTC	CASSPLQTSNEQFF	TRBV18	TRBJ2-1	.	.
TGTGCCATCAGACAAGGGGACCGGCGGGGTGGCTACACCTTC	CAIRQGDRRGGYTF	TRBV10-3	TRBJ1-2	.	few
TGTGCCAGCAGTTCCCACAGCATCGATAGCAATCAGCCCCAGCATTTT	CASSSHSIDSNQPQHF	TRBV27	TRBJ1-5	.	.
TGTGCCTGGAGCGACGGAGGGGCGAATCAGCCCCAGCATTTT	CAWSDGGANQPQHF	TRBV30	TRBJ1-5	.	.
TGTGCCAGCAGCGCTCAGGTGAATCAGCCCCAGCATTTT	CASSAQVNQPQHF	TRBV7-2	TRBJ1-5	.	.
TGCGCCAGCAGCTTGGCGGAGGGCTCAGCTTTCTTT	CASSLAEGSAFF	TRBV5-1	TRBJ1-1	.	.